This T cell receptor (beta chain) was documented in a study of CD8+ T cells in alopecia areata. Sequencing relied on a cDNA template that was reverse transcribed from extracted RNA. Profiled with immunoSEQ multiplex PCR; TCRdb holds only in-frame clones, not every one. The sample lists 250,000 or so clones; under 80% were seen once. The CDR3 consists of 14 residues. The V end lost 6 bases, the J end lost 1 base, and 15 bases lay between the germline ends. Germline-derived CDR1 and CDR2 are SQVTM and ANQGSEA. The receptor comes from a human donor with alopecia areata. The sample was CD4+ T cells sorted from blood, taken at week 0. V is TRBV29-1 and J is TRBJ1-2; possible D gene TRBD1, 6 bases. CDR3 residues: CSVRKNRDNYGYTF. The CDR3 coding sequence is TGCAGCGTACGAAAGAACAGGGATAACTATGGCTACACCTTC.